This TCR beta chain was captured in a study of cytomegalovirus exposure and HLA in healthy donors. Study-wide results and caveats: TCR beta sequences reportedly predicted the HLA-A and HLA-B alleles of most subjects accurately.

Regarding this clone: Antigen: not known.

Germline V CDR1 and CDR2: ENHRY, SYGVKD. The CDR3 is 16 residues long. The PCR contained 60 Vbeta and 13 Jbeta primers. TCRdb's table, derived via immunoSEQ multiplex PCR, lists solely in-frame clones and lacks some. The sample lists around 140,000 clones, approximately 77% occurring once. The sequenced material came from PBMCs. The source is a woman aged 60 to 75 in good health and CMV-seronegative. This chain links TRBV10-3 with TRBJ2-5, with D unresolved. The assigned J gene may be wrong: the sequence end matches TRBJ2-7 better. The CDR3 nucleotides read TGTGCCATCAGTGGGTCCCTAGAGGCGGATCCCTACGAGCAGTACTTC. Translating gives CAISGSLEADPYEQYF.